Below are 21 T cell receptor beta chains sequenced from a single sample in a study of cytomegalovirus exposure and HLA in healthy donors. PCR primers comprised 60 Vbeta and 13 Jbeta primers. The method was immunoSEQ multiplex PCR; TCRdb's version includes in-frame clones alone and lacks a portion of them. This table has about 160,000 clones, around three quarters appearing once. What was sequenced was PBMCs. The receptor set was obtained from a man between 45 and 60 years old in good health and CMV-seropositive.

The CDR3 DNA is TGTGCCAGCAGCTTAGGTCAGGGCAATCAGCCCCAGCATTTT. It specifies CASSLGQGNQPQHF. The chain recombines TRBV7-2 with TRBJ1-5; no clear D. V lost 1 base and J 2 bases, leaving 6 bases between the germline ends. CDR1 is SGHTA and CDR2 is FQGNSA in the germline V gene. The CDR3 extends over 14 amino acids.

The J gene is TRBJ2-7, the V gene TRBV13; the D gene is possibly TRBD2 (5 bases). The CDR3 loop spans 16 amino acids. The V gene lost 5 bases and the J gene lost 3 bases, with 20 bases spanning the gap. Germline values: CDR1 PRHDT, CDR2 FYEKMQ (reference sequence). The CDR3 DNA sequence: TGTGCCAGCAGCCGAGCGAGAACCGGACTTAACTACGAGCAGTACTTC. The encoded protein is CASSRARTGLNYEQYF.

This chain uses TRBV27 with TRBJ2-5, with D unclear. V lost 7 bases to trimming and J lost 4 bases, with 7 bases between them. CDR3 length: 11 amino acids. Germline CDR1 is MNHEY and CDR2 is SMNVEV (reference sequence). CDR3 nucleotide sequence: TGTGCCAGCAATTACACAGAGACCCAGTACTTC. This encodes CASNYTETQYF.

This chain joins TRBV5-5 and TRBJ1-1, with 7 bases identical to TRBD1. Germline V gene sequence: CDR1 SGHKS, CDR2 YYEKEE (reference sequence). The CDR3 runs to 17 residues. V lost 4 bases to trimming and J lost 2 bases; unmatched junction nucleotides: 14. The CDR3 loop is CASSGDRAYTPNTEAFF. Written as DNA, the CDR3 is TGTGCCAGCAGCGGCGACAGGGCTTATACGCCCAACACTGAAGCTTTCTTT.

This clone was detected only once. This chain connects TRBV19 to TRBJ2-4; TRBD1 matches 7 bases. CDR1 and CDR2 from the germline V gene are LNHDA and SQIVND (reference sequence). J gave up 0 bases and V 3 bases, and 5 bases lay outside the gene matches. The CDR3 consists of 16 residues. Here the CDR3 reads CASSIKDRVAKNIQYF. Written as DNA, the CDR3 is TGTGCCAGTAGTATTAAAGACAGGGTAGCCAAAAACATTCAGTACTTC.

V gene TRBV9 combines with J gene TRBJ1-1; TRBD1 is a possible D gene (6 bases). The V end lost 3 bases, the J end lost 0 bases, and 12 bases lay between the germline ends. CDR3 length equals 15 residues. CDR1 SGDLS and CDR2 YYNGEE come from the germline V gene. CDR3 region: CASSEHRVLNTEAFF. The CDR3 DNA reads TGTGCCAGCAGCGAACACAGGGTTTTGAACACTGAAGCTTTCTTT.

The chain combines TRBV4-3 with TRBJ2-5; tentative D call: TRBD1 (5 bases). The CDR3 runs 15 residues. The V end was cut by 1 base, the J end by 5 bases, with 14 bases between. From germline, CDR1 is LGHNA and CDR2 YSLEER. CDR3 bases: TGCGCCAGCAGCCAAGTACTTCAGGGCTCGGAGACCCAGTACTTC. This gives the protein CASSQVLQGSETQYF.

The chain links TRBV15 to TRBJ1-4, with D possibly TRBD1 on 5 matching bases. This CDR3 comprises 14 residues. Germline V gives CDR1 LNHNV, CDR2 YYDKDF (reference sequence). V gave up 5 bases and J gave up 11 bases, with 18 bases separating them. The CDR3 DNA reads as TGTGCCACCAGCGGACTCTGGGGCGGGACGAAACTGTTTTTT. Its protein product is CATSGLWGGTKLFF.

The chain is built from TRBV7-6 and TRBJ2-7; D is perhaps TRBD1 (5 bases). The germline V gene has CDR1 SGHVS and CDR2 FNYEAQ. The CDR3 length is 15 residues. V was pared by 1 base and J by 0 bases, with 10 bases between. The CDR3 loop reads CASSLETGLSYEQYF. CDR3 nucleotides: TGTGCCAGCAGCTTAGAAACAGGTCTCTCCTACGAGCAGTACTTC.

CDR3 amino acids: CASSLAGTGSYEQYF. The CDR3 bases are TGCGCCAGCAGCTTGGCGGGGACAGGCTCCTACGAGCAGTACTTC. The rearrangement joins TRBV5-1 to TRBJ2-7, with TRBD1 matching 8 bases. The V gene's germline CDR1 is SGHRS and CDR2 YFSETQ. V shed 0 bases and J 0 bases; nucleotides not matched to a gene: 2. The CDR3 extends over 15 amino acids. Full variable domain (missing parts from reference TRBV5-1 and TRBJ2-7): KAGVTQTPRYLIKTRGQQVTLSCSPISGHRSVSWYQQTPGQGLQFLFEYFSETQRNKGNFPGRFSGRQFSNSRSEMNVSTLELGDSALYLCASSLAGTGSYEQYFGPGTRLTVT.

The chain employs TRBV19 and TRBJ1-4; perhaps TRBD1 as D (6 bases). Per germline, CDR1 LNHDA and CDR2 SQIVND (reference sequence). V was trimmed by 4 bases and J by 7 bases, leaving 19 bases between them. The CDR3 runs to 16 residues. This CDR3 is CASSRLTTGMGEKLFF. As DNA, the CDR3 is TGTGCCAGTAGTAGACTGACAACAGGGATGGGTGAAAAACTGTTTTTT.

In DNA form, the CDR3 reads TGTGCCAGCAGTTTCCCAACAGGGTCTGGAACGCAGTATTTT. This sequence encodes CASSFPTGSGTQYF. The chain combines TRBV28 with TRBJ2-3; tentatively, D is TRBD1 (6 bases). With 3 bases removed from V and 9 bases from J, the gap between germline ends came to 16 bases. Germline V lookup: CDR1 MDHEN, CDR2 SYDVKM. The CDR3 sequence is 14 residues long. Full variable domain (missing parts from reference TRBV28 and TRBJ2-3): DVKVTQSSRYLVKRTGEKVFLECVQDMDHENMFWYRQDPGLGLRLIYFSYDVKMKEKGDIPEGYSVSREKKERFSLILESASTNQTSMYLCASSFPTGSGTQYFGPGTRLTVL.

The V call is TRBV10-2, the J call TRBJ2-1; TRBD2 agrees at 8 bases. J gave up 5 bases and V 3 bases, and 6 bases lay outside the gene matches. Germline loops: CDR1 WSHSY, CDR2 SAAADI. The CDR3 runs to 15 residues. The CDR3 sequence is CASSEVTGGNNEQFF. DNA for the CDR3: TGCGCCAGCAGTGAAGTAACGGGGGGGAACAATGAGCAGTTCTTC.

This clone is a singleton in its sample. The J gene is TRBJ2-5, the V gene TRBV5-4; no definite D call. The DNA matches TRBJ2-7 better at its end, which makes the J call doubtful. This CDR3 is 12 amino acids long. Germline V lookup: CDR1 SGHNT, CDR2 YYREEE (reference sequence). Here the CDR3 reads CASSRNSYEQYF. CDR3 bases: TGTGCCAGCAGCCGTAACTCCTACGAGCAGTACTTC.

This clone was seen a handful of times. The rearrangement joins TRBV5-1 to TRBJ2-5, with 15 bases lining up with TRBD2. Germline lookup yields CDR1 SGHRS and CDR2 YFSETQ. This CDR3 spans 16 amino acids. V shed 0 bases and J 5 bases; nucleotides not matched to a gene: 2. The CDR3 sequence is CASSLGGLAGGETQYF. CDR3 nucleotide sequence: TGCGCCAGCAGCTTGGGTGGACTAGCGGGGGGGGAGACCCAGTACTTC.

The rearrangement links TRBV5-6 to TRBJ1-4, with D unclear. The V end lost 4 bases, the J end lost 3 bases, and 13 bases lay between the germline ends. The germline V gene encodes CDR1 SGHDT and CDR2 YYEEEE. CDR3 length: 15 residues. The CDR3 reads CASSPWEVSNEKLFF. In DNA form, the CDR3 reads TGTGCCAGCAGCCCATGGGAGGTGTCTAATGAAAAACTGTTTTTT.

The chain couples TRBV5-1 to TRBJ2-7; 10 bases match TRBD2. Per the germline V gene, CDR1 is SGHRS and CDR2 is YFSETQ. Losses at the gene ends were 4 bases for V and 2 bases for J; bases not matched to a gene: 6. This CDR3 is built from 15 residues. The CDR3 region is CASSEGLALAYEQYF. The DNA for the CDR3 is TGCGCCAGCAGCGAGGGACTAGCGTTGGCCTACGAGCAGTACTTC.

The CDR3 spells CASSFSGTSDPLGDEQYF. The CDR3 nucleotides are TGTGCCAGCAGTTTTTCAGGGACTAGCGACCCCTTGGGGGACGAGCAGTACTTC. The chain links TRBV27 to TRBJ2-7; 10 bases map to TRBD2. The V gene's germline CDR1 is MNHEY and CDR2 SMNVEV (reference sequence). V lost 3 bases and J lost 5; bases outside the gene matches: 16. This CDR3 spans 18 amino acids.

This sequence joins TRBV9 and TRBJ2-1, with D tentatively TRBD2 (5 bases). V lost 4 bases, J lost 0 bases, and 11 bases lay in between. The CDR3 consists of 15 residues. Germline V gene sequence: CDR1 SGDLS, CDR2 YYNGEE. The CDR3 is CASSRARGSYNEQFF. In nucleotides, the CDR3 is TGTGCCAGCAGCCGGGCCCGGGGCTCCTACAATGAGCAGTTCTTC.

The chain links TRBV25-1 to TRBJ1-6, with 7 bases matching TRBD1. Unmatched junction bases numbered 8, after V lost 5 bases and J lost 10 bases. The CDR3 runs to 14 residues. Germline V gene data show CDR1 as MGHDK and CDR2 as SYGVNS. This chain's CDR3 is CASSMDRGQSPLHF. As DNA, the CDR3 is TGTGCCAGCAGTATGGACCGGGGACAGTCACCCCTCCACTTT.

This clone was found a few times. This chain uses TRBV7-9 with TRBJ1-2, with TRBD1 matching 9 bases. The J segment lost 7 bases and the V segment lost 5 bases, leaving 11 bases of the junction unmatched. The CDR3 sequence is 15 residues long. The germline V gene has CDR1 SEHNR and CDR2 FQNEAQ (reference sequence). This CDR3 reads CASSPTTGTGSGYTF. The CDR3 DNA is TGTGCCAGCAGCCCCACGACCGGGACAGGGTCTGGCTACACCTTC.